The T cell receptor beta chain described here comes from a study of T cells after yellow fever vaccination. The CDR3 spans 14 residues. Germline assignment: CDR1 LGHDT and CDR2 YNNKEL (reference sequence). The V gene lost 0 bases and the J gene lost 2 bases, with 7 bases spanning the gap. TCRdb ran MiXCR on the 5' RACE reads and lists one entry per CDR3 protein. The table has about 360,000 distinct CDR3 sequences, 6.2% seen once. There are many counts of this clonotype. The clonotype was recovered from a man aged 25 to 40 who received the YFV17D yellow fever vaccine. This material consisted of PBMCs, taken 5 days after the yellow fever booster vaccination. The V gene is TRBV3-1, the J gene TRBJ2-5; D call uncertain. DNA of the CDR3: TGTGCCAGCAGCCAAGATAAACTACAAGAGACCCAGTACTTC. This translates into CASSQDKLQETQYF.